This T cell receptor (beta chain) was recovered during a study of blood T cells in healthy people across ages. Then a second PCR, running roughly 7 to 11 cycles, was carried out with a sample-barcoded 5' primer and a J-beta primer mix. Each CDR3 protein is one row after TCRdb ran MiXCR on the 5' RACE reads. The sample carries 780,000 or so distinct CDR3 sequences, just under 25% recorded once. Ranging in age from roughly 6 to 95, the donors were healthy Caucasian individuals from Russia. This clonotype has more than one count but fewer than ten. CDR3 size: 13 residues. Germline CDR1 SEHNR, CDR2 FQNEAQ (reference sequence). The data also belong to a second study, concerning T cells of mothers and their children. According to that study: Whether related or unrelated, pairs show similar shaping of TCR recombination output by thymic selection.

The sequenced sample was blood. This receptor was taken from a boy younger than 18 in good health. The chain employs TRBV7-9 and TRBJ2-1; D ambiguous. The J call may be faulty, since TRBJ2-7 better matches the DNA end. In DNA, the CDR3 is TGTGCCAGCAGCGCCGACGCCTCCTACGAGCAGTACTTC. Its translation: CASSADASYEQYF.